This entry features one T cell receptor beta chain sequence. Its antigen is not known. This entry belongs to a study of radiation and T cells in renal cell carcinoma. Overall study: Nephrectomy followed 15 Gy stereotactic body radiation by 4 weeks. Broader study findings: In blood, top tumor clones expanded by 2 weeks, shrinking by 4.

The time point was: blood 2 weeks post-SBRT. The treatment is: 15 Gy SBRT to primary tumor, nephrectomy 4 weeks later. Libraries were prepared by immunoSEQ multiplex PCR; TCRdb keeps only in-frame clonotypes and omits some of them. The sample records some 120,000 clones, about 81% being singletons. Per germline, CDR1 MNHNY and CDR2 SVGAGI (reference sequence). V was trimmed by 7 bases and J by 2 bases, leaving 12 bases between them. The CDR3 runs 13 residues. The source was blood, collected from a patient whose treatment included radiotherapy and nephrectomy. The J gene is TRBJ2-7, the V gene TRBV6-6, with D tentatively TRBD1 (6 bases). The clonotype originates from a woman in her sixties with renal cell carcinoma. CDR3: CASKSGDTYEQYF. CDR3 nucleotide sequence: TGTGCCAGCAAATCTGGGGACACCTACGAGCAGTACTTC.